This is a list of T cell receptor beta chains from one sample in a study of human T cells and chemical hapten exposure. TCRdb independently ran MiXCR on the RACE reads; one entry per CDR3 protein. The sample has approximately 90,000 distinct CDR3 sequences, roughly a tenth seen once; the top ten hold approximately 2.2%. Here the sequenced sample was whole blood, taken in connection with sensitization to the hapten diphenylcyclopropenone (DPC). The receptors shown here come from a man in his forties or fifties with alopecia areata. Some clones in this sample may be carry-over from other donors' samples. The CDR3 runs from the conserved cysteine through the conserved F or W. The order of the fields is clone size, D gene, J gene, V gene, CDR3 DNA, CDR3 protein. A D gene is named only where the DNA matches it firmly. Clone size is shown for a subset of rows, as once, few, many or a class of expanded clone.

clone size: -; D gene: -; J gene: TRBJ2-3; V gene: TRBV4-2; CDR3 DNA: TGTGCCAGCGGCCAAGATGGGGGCGGGGCAGATACGCAGTATTTT; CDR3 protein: CASGQDGGGADTQYF
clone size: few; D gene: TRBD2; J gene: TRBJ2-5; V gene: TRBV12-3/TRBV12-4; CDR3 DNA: TGTGCCAGCAGTCCGGGGGTAGCGGGACAAAACTACCAAGAGACCCAGTACTTC; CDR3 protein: CASSPGVAGQNYQETQYF
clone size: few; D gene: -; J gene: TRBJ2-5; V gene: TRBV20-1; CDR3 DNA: TGCAGTGCTAGAGAATATTTATGGAGCGGAGGGGTAGAGACCCAGTACTTC; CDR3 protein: CSAREYLWSGGVETQYF
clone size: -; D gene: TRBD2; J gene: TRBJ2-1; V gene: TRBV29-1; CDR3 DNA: TGCAGCGTTGTAGCGGGAGTTGATGAGCAGTTCTTC; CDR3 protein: CSVVAGVDEQFF
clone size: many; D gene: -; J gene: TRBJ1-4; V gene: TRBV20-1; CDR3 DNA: TGCAGTGCTAGAGAAGGACAGTCCCCTGAAAAACTGTTTTTT; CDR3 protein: CSAREGQSPEKLFF
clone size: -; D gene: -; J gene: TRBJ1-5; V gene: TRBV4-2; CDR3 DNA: TGTGCCAGCAGCCAAGGCGAAAGGACAGAAAATCAGCCCCAGCATTTT; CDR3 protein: CASSQGERTENQPQHF
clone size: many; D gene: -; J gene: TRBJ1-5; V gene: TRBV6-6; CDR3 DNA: TGTGCCAGCAGTTACGGCGGGGACAAGGGGTTTGGCCAGCCCCAGCATTTT; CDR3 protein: CASSYGGDKGFGQPQHF
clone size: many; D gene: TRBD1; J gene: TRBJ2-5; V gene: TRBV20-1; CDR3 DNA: TGCAGTGCTACTCGGACAGGGGAGGAGACCCAGTACTTC; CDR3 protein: CSATRTGEETQYF
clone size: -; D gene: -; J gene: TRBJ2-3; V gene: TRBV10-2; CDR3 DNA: TGCGCCAGCAGGGGCGTGGATACGCAGTATTTT; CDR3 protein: CASRGVDTQYF
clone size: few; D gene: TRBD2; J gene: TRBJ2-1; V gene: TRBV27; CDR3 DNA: TGTGCCAGCACATTAGCGGGAGGGATCGGGAATGAGCAGTTCTTC; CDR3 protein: CASTLAGGIGNEQFF
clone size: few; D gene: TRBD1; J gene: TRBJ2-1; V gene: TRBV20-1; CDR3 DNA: TGCAGTGCTGGCACAGGGGGCCTGTGGGATGAGCAGTTCTTC; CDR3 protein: CSAGTGGLWDEQFF
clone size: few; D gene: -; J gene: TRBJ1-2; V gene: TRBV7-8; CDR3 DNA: TGTGCCAGCACCCGAAGAGGAACATTCGATCAGGGTGATGGCTACACCTTC; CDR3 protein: CASTRRGTFDQGDGYTF
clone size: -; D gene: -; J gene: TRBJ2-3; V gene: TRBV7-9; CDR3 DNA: TGTGCCAGCGAAACAGATACGCAGTATTTT; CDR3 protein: CASETDTQYF
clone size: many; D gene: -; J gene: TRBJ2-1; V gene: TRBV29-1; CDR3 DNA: TGCAGCGTTGAATCAGCTACGCGGAATGAGCAGTTCTTC; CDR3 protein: CSVESATRNEQFF
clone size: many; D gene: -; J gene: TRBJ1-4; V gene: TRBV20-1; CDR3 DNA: TGCAGTGCTTCCGCCGGGATTAATGAAAAACTGTTTTTT; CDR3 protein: CSASAGINEKLFF
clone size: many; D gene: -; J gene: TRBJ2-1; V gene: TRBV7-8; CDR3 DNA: TGTGCCAGCAGCAAATTAAAAGTGCTAGGATACAATGAGCAGTTCTTC; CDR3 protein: CASSKLKVLGYNEQFF
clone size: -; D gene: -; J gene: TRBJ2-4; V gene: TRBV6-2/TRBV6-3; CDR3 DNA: TGTGCCAGCAGTTACGAGCTAGCCAAAAACATTCAGTACTTC; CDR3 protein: CASSYELAKNIQYF
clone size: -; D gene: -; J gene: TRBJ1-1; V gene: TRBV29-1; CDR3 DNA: TGCAGCGTTGAAGGGCCGGGAAACACTGAAGCTTCCTTT; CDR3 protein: CSVEGPGNTEASF
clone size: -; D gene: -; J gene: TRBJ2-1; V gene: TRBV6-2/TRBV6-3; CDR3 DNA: TGTGCCAGCAGTTACTCGGTTAAGGGTGAGCAGTTCTTC; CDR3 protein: CASSYSVKGEQFF
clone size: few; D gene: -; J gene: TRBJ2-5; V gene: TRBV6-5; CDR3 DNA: TGTGCCAGCAGCCAGACCCAGACAGCACAAGAGACCCAGTACTTC; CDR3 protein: CASSQTQTAQETQYF
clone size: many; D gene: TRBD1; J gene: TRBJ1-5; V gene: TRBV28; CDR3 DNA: TGTGCCAGCAGCCCCGGGCAGGGGGATAGCAATCAGCCCCAGCATTTT; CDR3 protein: CASSPGQGDSNQPQHF
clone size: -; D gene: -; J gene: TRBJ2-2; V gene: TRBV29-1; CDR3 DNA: TGCAGCGTTGGCTCCAGAGTGCAGGGAAGTACCGGGGAGCTGTTTTTT; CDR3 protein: CSVGSRVQGSTGELFF